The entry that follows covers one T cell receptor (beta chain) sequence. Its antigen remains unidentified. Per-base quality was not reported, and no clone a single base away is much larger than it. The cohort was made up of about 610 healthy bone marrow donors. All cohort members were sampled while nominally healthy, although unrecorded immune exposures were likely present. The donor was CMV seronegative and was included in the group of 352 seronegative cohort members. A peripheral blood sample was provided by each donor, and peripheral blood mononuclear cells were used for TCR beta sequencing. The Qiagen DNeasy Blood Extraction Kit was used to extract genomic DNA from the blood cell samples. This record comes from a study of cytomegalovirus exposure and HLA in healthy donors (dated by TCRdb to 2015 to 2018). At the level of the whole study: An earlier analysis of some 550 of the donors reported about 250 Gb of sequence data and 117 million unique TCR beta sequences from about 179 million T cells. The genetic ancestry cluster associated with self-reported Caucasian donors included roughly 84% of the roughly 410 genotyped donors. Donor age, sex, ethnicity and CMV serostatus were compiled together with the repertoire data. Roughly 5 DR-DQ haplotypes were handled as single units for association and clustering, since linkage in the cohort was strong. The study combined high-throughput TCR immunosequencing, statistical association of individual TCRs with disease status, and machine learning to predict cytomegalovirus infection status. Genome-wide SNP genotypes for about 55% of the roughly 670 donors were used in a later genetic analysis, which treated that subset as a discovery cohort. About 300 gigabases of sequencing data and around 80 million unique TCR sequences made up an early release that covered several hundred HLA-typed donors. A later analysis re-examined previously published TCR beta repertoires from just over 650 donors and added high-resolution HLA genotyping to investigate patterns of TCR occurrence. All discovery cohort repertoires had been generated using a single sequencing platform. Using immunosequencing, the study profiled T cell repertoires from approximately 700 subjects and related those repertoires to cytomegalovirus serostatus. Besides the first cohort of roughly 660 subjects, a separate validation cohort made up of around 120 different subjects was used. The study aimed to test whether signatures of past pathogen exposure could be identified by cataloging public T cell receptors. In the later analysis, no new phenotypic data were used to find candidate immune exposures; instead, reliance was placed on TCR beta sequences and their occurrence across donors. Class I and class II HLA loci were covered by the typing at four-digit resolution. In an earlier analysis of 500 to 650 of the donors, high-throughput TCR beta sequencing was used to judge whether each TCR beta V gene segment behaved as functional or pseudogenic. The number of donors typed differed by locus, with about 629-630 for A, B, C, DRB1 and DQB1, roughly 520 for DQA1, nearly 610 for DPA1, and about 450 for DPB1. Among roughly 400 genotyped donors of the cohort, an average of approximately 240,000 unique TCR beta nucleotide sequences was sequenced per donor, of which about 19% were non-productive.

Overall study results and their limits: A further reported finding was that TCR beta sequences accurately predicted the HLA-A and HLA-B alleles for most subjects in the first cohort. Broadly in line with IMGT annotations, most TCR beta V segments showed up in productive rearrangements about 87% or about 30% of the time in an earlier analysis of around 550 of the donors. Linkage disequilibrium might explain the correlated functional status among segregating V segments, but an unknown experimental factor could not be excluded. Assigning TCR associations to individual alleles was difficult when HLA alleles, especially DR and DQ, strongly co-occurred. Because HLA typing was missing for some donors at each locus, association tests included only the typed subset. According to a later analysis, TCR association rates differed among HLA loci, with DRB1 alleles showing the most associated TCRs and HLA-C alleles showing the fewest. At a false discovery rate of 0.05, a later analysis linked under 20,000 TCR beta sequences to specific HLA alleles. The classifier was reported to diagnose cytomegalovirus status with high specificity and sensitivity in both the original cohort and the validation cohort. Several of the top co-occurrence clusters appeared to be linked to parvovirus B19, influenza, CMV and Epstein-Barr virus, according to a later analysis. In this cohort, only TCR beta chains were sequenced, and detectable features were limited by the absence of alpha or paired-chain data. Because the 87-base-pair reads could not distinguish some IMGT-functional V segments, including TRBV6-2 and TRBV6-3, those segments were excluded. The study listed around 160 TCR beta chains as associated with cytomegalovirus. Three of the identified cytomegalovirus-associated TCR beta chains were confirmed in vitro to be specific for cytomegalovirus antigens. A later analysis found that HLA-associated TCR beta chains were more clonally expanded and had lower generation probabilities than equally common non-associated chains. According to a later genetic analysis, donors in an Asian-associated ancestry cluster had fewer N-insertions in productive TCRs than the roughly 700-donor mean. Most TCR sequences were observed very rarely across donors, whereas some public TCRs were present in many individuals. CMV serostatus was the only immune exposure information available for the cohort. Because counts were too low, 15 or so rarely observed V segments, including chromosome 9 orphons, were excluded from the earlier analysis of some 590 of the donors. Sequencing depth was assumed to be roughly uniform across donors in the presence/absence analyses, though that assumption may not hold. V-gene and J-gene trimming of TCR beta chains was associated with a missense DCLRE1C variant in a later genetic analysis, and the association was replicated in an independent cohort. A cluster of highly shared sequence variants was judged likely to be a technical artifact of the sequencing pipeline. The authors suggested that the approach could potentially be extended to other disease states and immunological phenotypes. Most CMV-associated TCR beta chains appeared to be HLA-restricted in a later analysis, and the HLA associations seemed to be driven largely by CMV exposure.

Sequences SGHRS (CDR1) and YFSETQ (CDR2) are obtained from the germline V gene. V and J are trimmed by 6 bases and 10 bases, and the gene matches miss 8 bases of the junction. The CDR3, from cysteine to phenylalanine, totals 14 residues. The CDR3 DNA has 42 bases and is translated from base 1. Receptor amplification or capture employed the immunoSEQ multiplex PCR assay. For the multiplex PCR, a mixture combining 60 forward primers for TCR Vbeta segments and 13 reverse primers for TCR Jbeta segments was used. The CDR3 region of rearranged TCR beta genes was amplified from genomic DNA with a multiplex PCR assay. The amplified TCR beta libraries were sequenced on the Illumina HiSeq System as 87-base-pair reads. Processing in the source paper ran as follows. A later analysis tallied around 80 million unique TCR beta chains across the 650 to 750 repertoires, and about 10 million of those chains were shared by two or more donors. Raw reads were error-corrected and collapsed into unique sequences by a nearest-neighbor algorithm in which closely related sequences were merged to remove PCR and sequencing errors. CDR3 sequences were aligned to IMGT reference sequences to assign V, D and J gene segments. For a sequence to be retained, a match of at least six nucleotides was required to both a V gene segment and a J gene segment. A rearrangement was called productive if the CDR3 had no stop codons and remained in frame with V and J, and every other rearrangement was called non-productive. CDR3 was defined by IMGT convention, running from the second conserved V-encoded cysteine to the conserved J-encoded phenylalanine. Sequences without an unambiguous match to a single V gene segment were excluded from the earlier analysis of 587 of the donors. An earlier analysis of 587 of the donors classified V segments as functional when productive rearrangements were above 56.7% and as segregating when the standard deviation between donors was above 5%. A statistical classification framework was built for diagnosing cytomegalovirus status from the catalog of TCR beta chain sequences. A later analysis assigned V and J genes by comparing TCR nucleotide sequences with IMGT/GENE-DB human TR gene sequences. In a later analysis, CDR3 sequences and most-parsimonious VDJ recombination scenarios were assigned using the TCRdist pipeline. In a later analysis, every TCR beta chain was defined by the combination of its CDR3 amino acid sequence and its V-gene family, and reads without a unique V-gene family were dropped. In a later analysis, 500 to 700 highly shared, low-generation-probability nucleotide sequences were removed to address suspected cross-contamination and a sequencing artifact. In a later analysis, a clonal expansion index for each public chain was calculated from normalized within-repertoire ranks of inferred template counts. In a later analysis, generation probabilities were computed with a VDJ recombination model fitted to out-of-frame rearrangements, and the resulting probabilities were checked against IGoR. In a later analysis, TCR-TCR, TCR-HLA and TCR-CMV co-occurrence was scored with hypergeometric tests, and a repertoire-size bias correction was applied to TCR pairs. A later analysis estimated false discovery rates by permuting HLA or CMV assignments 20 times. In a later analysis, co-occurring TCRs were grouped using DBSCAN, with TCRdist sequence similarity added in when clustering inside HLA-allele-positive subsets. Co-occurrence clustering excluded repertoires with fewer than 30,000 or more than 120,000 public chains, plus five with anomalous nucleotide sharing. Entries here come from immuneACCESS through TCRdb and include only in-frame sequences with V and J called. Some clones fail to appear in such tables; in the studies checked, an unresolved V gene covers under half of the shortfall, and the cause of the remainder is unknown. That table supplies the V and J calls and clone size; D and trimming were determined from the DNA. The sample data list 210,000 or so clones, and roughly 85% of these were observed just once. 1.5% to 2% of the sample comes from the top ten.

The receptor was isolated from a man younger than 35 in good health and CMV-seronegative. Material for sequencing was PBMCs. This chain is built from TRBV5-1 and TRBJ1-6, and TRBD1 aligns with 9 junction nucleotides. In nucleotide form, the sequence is TGCGCCAGCACCTCGGACAGGGGTATGTCACCCCTCCACTTT. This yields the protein CASTSDRGMSPLHF. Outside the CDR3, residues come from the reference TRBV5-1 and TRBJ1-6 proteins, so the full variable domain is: KAGVTQTPRYLIKTRGQQVTLSCSPISGHRSVSWYQQTPGQGLQFLFEYFSETQRNKGNFPGRFSGRQFSNSRSEMNVSTLELGDSALYLCASTSDRGMSPLHFGNGTRLTVT.